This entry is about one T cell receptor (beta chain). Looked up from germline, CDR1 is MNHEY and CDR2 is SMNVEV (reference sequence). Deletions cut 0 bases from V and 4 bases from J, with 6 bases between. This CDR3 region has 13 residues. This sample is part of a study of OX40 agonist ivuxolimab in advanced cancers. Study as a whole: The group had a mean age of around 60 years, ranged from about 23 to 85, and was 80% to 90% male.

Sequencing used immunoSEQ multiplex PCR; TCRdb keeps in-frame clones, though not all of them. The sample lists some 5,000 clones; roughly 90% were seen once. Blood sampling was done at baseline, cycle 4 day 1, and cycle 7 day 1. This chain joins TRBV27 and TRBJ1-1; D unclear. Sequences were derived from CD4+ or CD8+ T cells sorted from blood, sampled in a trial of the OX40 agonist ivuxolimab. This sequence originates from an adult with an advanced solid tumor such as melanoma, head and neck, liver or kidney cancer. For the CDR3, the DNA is TGTGCCAGCAGTTTATCAGGGCGCACTGAAGCTTTCTTT. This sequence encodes CASSLSGRTEAFF.